The clone carrying this TCR beta chain was counted many times. These data originate in a study of kidney transplant recipient with SARS-CoV-2 infection. TCRdb reanalysed the reads using MiXCR and keeps one entry per CDR3 protein. This table has some 220,000 distinct CDR3 sequences, roughly 26% appearing once. The TCR sequence derives from a male patient aged 30 to 40 who had COVID-19 and was a kidney transplant recipient. The graft donor may have given rise to some T cells. Sequenced material: a blood sample, taken at baseline and on day 111 from a kidney transplant recipient.

CDR3 nucleotides: TGTGCCAGTAGTCCTGAATTTGGAAACACCATATATTTT. As protein: CASSPEFGNTIYF. This chain joins TRBV19 and TRBJ1-3; no clear D gene. V lost 5 bases and J lost 3, with 8 bases in between. Germline V gene sequence: CDR1 LNHDA, CDR2 SQIVND (reference sequence). This CDR3 contains 13 residues.